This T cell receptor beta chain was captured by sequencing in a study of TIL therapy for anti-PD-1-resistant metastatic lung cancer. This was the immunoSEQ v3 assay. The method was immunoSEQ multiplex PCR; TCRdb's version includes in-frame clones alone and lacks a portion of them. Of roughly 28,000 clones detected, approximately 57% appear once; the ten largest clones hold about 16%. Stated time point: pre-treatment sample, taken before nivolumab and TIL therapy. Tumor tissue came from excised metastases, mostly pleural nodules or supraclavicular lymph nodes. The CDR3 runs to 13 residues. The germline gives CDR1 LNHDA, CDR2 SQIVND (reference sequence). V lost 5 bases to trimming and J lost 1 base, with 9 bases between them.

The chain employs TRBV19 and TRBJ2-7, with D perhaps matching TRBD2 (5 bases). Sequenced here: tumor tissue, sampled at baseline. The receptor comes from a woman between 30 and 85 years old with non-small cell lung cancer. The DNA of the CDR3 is TGTGCCAGTAGTCCCGGGGTATCCTACGAGCAGTACTTC. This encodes CASSPGVSYEQYF.